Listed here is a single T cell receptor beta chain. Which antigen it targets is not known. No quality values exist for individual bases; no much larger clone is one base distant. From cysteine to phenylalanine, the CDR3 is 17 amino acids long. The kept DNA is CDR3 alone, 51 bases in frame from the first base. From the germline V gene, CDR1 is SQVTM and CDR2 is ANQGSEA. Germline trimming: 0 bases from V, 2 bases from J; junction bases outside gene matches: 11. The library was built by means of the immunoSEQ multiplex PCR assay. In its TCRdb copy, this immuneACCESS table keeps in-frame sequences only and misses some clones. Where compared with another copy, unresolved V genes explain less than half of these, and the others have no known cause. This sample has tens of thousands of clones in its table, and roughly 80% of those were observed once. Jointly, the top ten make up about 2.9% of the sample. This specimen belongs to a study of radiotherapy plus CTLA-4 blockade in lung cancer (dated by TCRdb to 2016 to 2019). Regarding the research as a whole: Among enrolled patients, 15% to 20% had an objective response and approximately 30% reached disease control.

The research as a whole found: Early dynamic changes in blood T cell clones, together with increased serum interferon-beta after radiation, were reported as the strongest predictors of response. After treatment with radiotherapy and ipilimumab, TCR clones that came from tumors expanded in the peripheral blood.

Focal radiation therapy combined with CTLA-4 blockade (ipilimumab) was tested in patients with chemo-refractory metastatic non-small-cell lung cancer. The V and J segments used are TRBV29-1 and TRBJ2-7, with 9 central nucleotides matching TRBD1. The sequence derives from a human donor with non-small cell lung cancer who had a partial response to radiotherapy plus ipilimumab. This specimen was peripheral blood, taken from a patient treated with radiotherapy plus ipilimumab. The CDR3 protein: CSVEDTKDRGFTYEQYF. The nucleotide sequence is TGCAGCGTTGAAGATACTAAAGACAGGGGGTTCACCTACGAGCAGTACTTC.